The 28 T cell receptor beta chains in this list originate from one sample, sequenced in a study of CD8 T cells in Susac syndrome. With random hexamers, reverse transcription was performed on roughly 0.45 to 1 ug of RNA. From the immunoSEQ multiplex PCR reads, TCRdb called clonotypes with MiXCR, one entry per CDR3 protein. The sample lists 80,000 to 90,000 distinct CDR3 sequences; approximately 95% were seen once. Sequencing used CD8+ T cells from PBMCs. The source is a human donor in good health.

V is TRBV12-3 or TRBV12-4 and J is TRBJ2-5; 12 bases align to TRBD2. Losses at the gene ends were 5 bases for V and 5 bases for J; bases not matched to a gene: 3. There are 14 residues in the CDR3. This chain's CDR3 is CASSPGLAGETQYF. In DNA form, the CDR3 reads TGTGCCAGCAGTCCCGGACTAGCGGGGGAGACCCAGTACTTC.

The V and J genes are TRBV20-1 and TRBJ1-1, with D tentatively TRBD1 (6 bases). V lost 0 bases, J lost 1 base, and 15 bases lay in between. The CDR3 length is 16 residues. The germline V gene encodes CDR1 DFQATT and CDR2 SNEGSKA (reference sequence). The CDR3 spells CSARDPGGAPNTEAFF. The CDR3 nucleotides are TGCAGTGCTAGAGATCCGGGGGGCGCACCGAACACTGAAGCTTTCTTT.

This chain joins TRBV16 and TRBJ1-1; no clear D. The CDR3 has 14 amino acids. V lost 4 bases and J lost 4, with 13 bases in between. Germline V gene data show CDR1 as KGHSY and CDR2 as FQNENV. This CDR3 is CASSLPTSLTEAFF. The CDR3, as DNA: TGTGCCAGCAGCCTGCCTACGTCCCTCACTGAAGCTTTCTTT.

This sequence joins TRBV12-5 and TRBJ2-7, with D possibly called TRBD1 or TRBD2 (5 bases each). Germline-derived CDR1 and CDR2 are LGHNT and FRNRAP. CDR3 length: 15 amino acids. The ends were cut back, 6 bases at V and 6 bases at J, with 21 bases in the middle. The DNA for the CDR3 is TGTGCTAGTGGGACCGCCGGGACCGCCCCTGGCGAGCAGTACTTC. Its translation: CASGTAGTAPGEQYF.

The chain has TRBV7-6 and TRBJ2-7, with D perhaps TRBD1 (5 bases). Trimming took off 3 bases at V and 5 bases at J, with 14 bases between the two ends. CDR1 is SGHVS and CDR2 is FNYEAQ in the germline V gene. CDR3 length: 14 residues. As DNA, the CDR3 is TGTGCCAGCAGCTTCGGTTCAGGGTGGGACGAGCAGTACTTC. Its translation is CASSFGSGWDEQYF.

This chain uses TRBV13 with TRBJ1-5; D is possibly TRBD1 (5 bases). Germline values: CDR1 PRHDT, CDR2 FYEKMQ (reference sequence). Trimming took off 4 bases at V and 11 bases at J, with 24 bases between the two ends. This CDR3 spans 16 amino acids. CDR3 in DNA: TGTGCCAGCAGCTCCCAGGACGATCGACAGCGTGGGGCCCAGCATTTT. Residues: CASSSQDDRQRGAQHF.

The chain combines TRBV7-9 with TRBJ1-1, with D perhaps TRBD1 (6 bases). Per germline, CDR1 SEHNR and CDR2 FQNEAQ (reference sequence). The CDR3 extends over 16 amino acids. Trimming removed 1 base at V and 0 bases at J, with 12 bases between. This chain's CDR3 is CASSLVPRGVNTEAFF. In DNA, the CDR3 is TGTGCCAGCAGCTTAGTGCCCAGGGGAGTGAACACTGAAGCTTTCTTT.

The chain combines TRBV27 with TRBJ1-1; possibly TRBD1 for D (5 bases). The CDR3 consists of 14 residues. Germline CDR1 is MNHEY and CDR2 is SMNVEV (reference sequence). V gave up 3 bases and J gave up 3 bases, with 11 bases separating them. The CDR3 bases are TGTGCCAGCAGTTTGGTCAGGGATGACACTGAAGCTTTCTTT. Its protein is CASSLVRDDTEAFF.

J is TRBJ1-2 and V is TRBV29-1; D is ambiguous. Trimming took 4 bases from V and 3 from J, leaving 9 bases between them. This CDR3 region has 12 residues. Germline CDR1 and CDR2: SQVTM and ANQGSEA. In nucleotides, the CDR3 is TGCAGCGTTGTAGGGTCGGACTATGGCTACACCTTC. It encodes CSVVGSDYGYTF.

This chain connects TRBV29-1 to TRBJ2-7; D is uncertain. There are 12 residues in the CDR3. Germline V gene data show CDR1 as SQVTM and CDR2 as ANQGSEA. Trimming removed 6 bases at V and 2 bases at J, with 11 bases between. The CDR3 coding sequence is TGCAGCGTCGTAACAGAGGCCTACGAGCAGTACTTC. Protein: CSVVTEAYEQYF.

J is TRBJ2-7 and V is TRBV20-1; TRBD1 aligns across 7 bases. The CDR3 runs to 15 residues. Per germline, CDR1 DFQATT and CDR2 SNEGSKA (reference sequence). Trimming at V came to 3 bases and at J to 0 bases, leaving 8 bases not matched to a gene. The CDR3 is CSARVTGDFSYEQYF. Here the CDR3 DNA reads TGCAGTGCTAGGGTAACAGGGGATTTCTCCTACGAGCAGTACTTC.

This sequence joins TRBV20-1 and TRBJ2-7, with D possibly matching TRBD1 (6 bases). This CDR3 is 12 amino acids long. The germline V and J ends were trimmed by 4 bases and 2 bases, with 9 bases remaining between them. The germline V gene has CDR1 DFQATT and CDR2 SNEGSKA (reference sequence). The CDR3 reads CSATRGPYEQYF. The CDR3 DNA reads as TGCAGTGCTACCAGGGGACCCTACGAGCAGTACTTC.

J is TRBJ2-1 and V is TRBV27, with D hard to call. CDR1 and CDR2 (germline): MNHEY, SMNVEV (reference sequence). The CDR3 has 14 amino acids. V lost 3 bases and J lost 9, with 15 bases in between. The CDR3 sequence is CASSFNAYFGEQFF. The DNA of the CDR3 is TGTGCCAGCAGTTTTAACGCATACTTCGGTGAGCAGTTCTTC.

This clonotype occurred once. The chain joins TRBV20-1 to TRBJ2-3; 12 nucleotides match TRBD2. Germline lookup yields CDR1 DFQATT and CDR2 SNEGSKA (reference sequence). The CDR3 has 14 residues. Unmatched junction bases numbered 11, after V lost 6 bases and J lost 10 bases. The CDR3 loop is CSADLAGGVIAQYF. The CDR3 DNA sequence: TGCAGTGCGGATCTAGCGGGGGGGGTCATCGCGCAGTATTTT.

The chain has TRBV29-1 and TRBJ1-1, with unresolved D. The CDR3 has 14 residues. The germline V and J ends were trimmed by 3 bases and 0 bases, with 11 bases remaining between them. Germline V gene sequence: CDR1 SQVTM, CDR2 ANQGSEA. CDR3 bases: TGCAGCGTTGAGGCAGGATCAATGAACACTGAAGCTTTCTTT. This gives the protein CSVEAGSMNTEAFF.

In this sample, this clonotype turned up a few times. J is TRBJ2-7 and V is TRBV27; D remains ambiguous. Germline V gene data show CDR1 as MNHEY and CDR2 as SMNVEV (reference sequence). CDR3 length: 13 amino acids. Trimming cost V 0 bases and J 5 bases, with 8 bases left between them. CDR3 nucleotide sequence: TGTGCCAGCAGTTTATCGATCCTCCACGAGCAGTACTTC. Translated, it gives CASSLSILHEQYF.

The chain joins TRBV4-1 to TRBJ2-1, with 7 bases aligning to TRBD2. V lost 3 bases, J lost 10 bases, and 12 bases stayed unmatched. CDR1 MGHRA and CDR2 YSYEKL come from the germline V gene. The CDR3 is 15 amino acids. The CDR3 DNA follows: TGCGCCAGCAGCCAGGGTAGCGGGTGGGGTGGGGAGCAGTTCTTC. Its protein product is CASSQGSGWGGEQFF.

This rearrangement joins TRBV3-1 to TRBJ2-1; 7 nucleotides align to TRBD1. CDR1 and CDR2 from the germline V gene are LGHDT and YNNKEL (reference sequence). The CDR3 extends over 15 amino acids. V dropped 0 bases and J dropped 8; count of bases not matched to a gene: 7. As DNA, the CDR3 is TGTGCCAGCAGCCAAGAAGGGGGCAGGGTTGATGAGCAGTTCTTC. This codes for CASSQEGGRVDEQFF.

The chain carries TRBV29-1 and TRBJ1-6, with D possibly TRBD1 on 6 matching bases. CDR1 SQVTM and CDR2 ANQGSEA come from the germline V gene. This CDR3 region has 14 residues. The ends were cut back, 2 bases at V and 9 bases at J, with 14 bases in the middle. The CDR3 reads CSVESAGVGSPLHF. The DNA of the CDR3 is TGCAGCGTTGAAAGTGCAGGGGTGGGTTCACCCCTCCACTTT.

CDR3 loop: CASSVVETHSPLHF. The CDR3 coding sequence is TGTGCCAGCAGCGTAGTCGAAACCCACTCACCCCTCCACTTT. The chain couples TRBV9 to TRBJ1-6; D gene uncertain. CDR3 length: 14 amino acids. Trimming cost V 0 bases and J 10 bases, with 11 bases left between them. Germline assignment: CDR1 SGDLS and CDR2 YYNGEE.

The V and J genes are TRBV18 and TRBJ2-7, with 7 bases matching TRBD1. Germline CDR1 KGHSH, CDR2 LQKENI. Trimming cost V 3 bases and J 0 bases; bases outside gene matches: 8. The CDR3 sequence is 16 residues long. The DNA of the CDR3 is TGTGCCAGCTCACCCCCTGACAGGGCTAGCTCCTACGAGCAGTACTTC. Protein product: CASSPPDRASSYEQYF.

The sample holds one count of this clonotype. The chain combines TRBV19 with TRBJ1-5; D is uncertain. CDR1 and CDR2 (germline): LNHDA, SQIVND (reference sequence). CDR3 size: 14 residues. V gave up 4 bases and J gave up 5 bases, with 12 bases separating them. CDR3 DNA: TGTGCCAGTAGTACGAATACACCTTATCAGCCCCAGCATTTT. Its protein product is CASSTNTPYQPQHF.

The count of this clonotype is one. The gene calls are TRBV7-3 and TRBJ2-1; D ambiguous. Germline CDR1 reads SGHTA; CDR2 reads FQGTGA. The CDR3 is made up of 14 amino acids. Trimming cost V 0 bases and J 6 bases, with 9 bases left between them. The CDR3 region is CASSLTLGLNEQFF. CDR3 bases: TGTGCCAGCAGCTTAACTTTAGGTCTCAATGAGCAGTTCTTC.

The chain carries TRBV13 and TRBJ1-3; D is undetermined. The CDR3 runs to 14 residues. V was clipped by 2 bases and J by 0 bases, with 5 bases between them. The germline V gene has CDR1 PRHDT and CDR2 FYEKMQ (reference sequence). The chain's CDR3 is CASSLPSSGNTIYF. The CDR3 DNA sequence: TGTGCCAGCAGCTTACCCAGCTCTGGAAACACCATATATTTT.

The chain links TRBV19 to TRBJ2-7; D is possibly TRBD1 (5 bases). This CDR3 spans 14 amino acids. V lost 3 bases and J lost 4, with 13 bases in between. Per germline, CDR1 LNHDA and CDR2 SQIVND (reference sequence). The CDR3: CASSIQGGAYEQYF. The CDR3 DNA is TGTGCCAGTAGTATCCAGGGTGGGGCTTACGAGCAGTACTTC.

The V and J genes are TRBV2 and TRBJ2-5, with a tentative D call TRBD2 (5 bases). CDR1 is SNHLY and CDR2 is FYNNEI in the germline V gene. The CDR3 contains 15 residues. V shed 8 bases and J shed 2 bases, with 18 bases lying between them. CDR3 in amino acids: CASGPNSGKQETQYF. The CDR3 coding sequence is TGTGCCAGCGGCCCCAATTCGGGGAAACAAGAGACCCAGTACTTC.

This CDR3 reads CASRSARETQYF. The CDR3 DNA reads as TGTGCCAGCAGATCGGCGCGGGAGACCCAGTACTTC. The chain employs TRBV7-6 and TRBJ2-5; D gene ambiguous. The V and J ends lost 6 bases and 5 bases respectively, with 10 bases between them. CDR1 is SGHVS, CDR2 FNYEAQ, per germline. CDR3 length equals 12 residues.

The chain carries TRBV5-6 and TRBJ2-7; 7 bases align to TRBD1. The CDR3 totals 14 residues. J lost 2 bases, V lost 4 bases, and 6 bases had no gene match. The V gene's germline CDR1 is SGHDT and CDR2 YYEEEE. The CDR3 DNA reads TGTGCCAGCAGCGGGGGACAGATCGCCTACGAGCAGTACTTC. It encodes CASSGGQIAYEQYF. The complete variable domain, with remaining parts taken from reference TRBV5-6 and TRBJ2-7, reads DAGVTQSPTHLIKTRGQQVTLRCSPKSGHDTVSWYQQALGQGPQFIFQYYEEEERQRGNFPDRFSGHQFPNYSSELNVNALLLGDSALYLCASSGGQIAYEQYFGPGTRLTVT.